This T cell receptor beta chain was sequenced during a study of T cell responses to AZD1222 COVID-19 vaccine. Here immunoSEQ multiplex PCR was the method, and the copy in TCRdb shows in-frame clones only, minus some. The sample has about 53,000 clones; about 81% are singletons. Germline V CDR1 and CDR2: MNHEY, SVGAGI. Deletions cut 4 bases from V and 1 base from J, with 7 bases between. This CDR3 is 13 amino acids long. V gene TRBV6-5 combines with J gene TRBJ2-5; no clear D gene. The receptor comes from an adult in good health. Sequences were derived from peripheral blood, sampled on day 0 of AZD1222 vaccination. The DNA for the CDR3 is TGTGCCAGCAGTTTGGGCGGCCAAGAGACCCAGTACTTC. Translation gives CASSLGGQETQYF.